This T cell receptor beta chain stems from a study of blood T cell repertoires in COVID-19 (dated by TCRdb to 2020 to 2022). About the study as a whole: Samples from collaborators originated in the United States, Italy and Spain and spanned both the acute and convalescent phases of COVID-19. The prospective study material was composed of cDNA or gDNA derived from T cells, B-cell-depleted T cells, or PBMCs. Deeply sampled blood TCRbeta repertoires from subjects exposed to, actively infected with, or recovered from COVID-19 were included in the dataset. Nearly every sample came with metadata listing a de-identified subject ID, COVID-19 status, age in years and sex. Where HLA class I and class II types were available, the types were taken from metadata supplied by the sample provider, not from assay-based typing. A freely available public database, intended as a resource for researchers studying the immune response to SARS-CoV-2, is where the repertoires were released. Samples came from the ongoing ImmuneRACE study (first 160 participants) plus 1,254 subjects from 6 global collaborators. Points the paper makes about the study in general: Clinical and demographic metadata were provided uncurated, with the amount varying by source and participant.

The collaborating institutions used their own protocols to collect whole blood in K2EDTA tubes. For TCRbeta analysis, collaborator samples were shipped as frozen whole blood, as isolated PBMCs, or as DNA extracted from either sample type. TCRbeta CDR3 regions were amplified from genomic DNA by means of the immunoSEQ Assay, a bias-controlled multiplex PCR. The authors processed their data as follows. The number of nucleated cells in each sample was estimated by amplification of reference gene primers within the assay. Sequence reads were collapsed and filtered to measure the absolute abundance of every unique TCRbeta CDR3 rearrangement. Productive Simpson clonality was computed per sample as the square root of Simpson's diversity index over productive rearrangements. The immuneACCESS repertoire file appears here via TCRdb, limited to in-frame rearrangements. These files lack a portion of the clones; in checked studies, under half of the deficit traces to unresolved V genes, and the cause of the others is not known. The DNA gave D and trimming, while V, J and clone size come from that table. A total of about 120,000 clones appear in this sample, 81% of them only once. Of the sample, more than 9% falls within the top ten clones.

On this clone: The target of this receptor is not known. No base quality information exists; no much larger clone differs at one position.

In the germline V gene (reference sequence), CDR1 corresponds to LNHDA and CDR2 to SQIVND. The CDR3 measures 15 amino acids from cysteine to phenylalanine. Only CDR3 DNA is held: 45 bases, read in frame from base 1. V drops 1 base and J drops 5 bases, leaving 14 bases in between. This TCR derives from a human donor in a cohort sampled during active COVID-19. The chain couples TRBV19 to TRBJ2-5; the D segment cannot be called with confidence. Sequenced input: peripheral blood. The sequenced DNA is TGTGCCAGTAGTATAGGATTTGGAGTAACGGAGACCCAGTACTTC. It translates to CASSIGFGVTETQYF.